This TCR beta chain derives from a study of T cell repertoires in cytomegalovirus infection (dated by TCRdb to the late 2010s). Background for the entire study: Recently identified HLA-C-restricted CMV epitopes, whose presentation resists viral immunomodulation, were targeted by peptide stimulations together with well-studied HLA-B-restricted epitopes. The HLA type of each donor mattered for the analysis, because public TCR beta signatures pointed to carriage of CMV infection along with the matching HLA type. The full study reports these points: Cumulative frequency of public TCR beta family members discriminated carriers of CMV infection plus the relevant HLA type in this cohort and an independent 352-donor cohort. The ex vivo response was dominated by HLA-C-restricted CMV-specific TCR beta clonotypes, and the single most frequent clonotype in two of eight donors was supplied by these HLA-C-restricted clonotypes.

These reads were obtained on an Illumina HiSeq 1500. TCRdb took the public reads, trimmed them with fastp at Q25, ran MiXCR for clone calling and kept in-frame beta chains. Identical CDR3 proteins give one entry, which carries the most common genes and DNA. Counted in this sample were 640,000 or so distinct CDR3 sequences; around 32% of them appeared once. Together, the top ten hold about 20% of the sample. V and J are truncated by 5 bases and 3 bases respectively, leaving an intervening sequence of 11 bases. The germline V gene encodes CDR1 SGHTA and CDR2 FQGNSA. The CDR3 sequence holds 13 residues, the cysteine and phenylalanine included. Of the read, only the CDR3 DNA is kept; its 39 bases are in frame from base 1. This clonotype appeared a few times. Its antigen specificity is not known. There are no base qualities to consult, and no much larger clone falls within one base. In light of the paper, this sample's treatment or condition label describes: in vitro stimulation with specific CMV peptide epitopes to enrich CMV-specific T cells.

The clonotype originates from a human donor in good health (CMV status not recorded). Some clones in this sample may be carry-over from other donors' samples. Specimen: cultured PBMCs, collected from culture after CMV antigen stimulation. The chain is encoded by TRBV7-2 joined to TRBJ2-7, and possibly TRBD1, on 6 matching bases. CDR3 reads: CASSLSGVYEQYF. The base sequence is TGTGCCAGCAGCCTCTCAGGGGTCTACGAGCAGTACTTC.